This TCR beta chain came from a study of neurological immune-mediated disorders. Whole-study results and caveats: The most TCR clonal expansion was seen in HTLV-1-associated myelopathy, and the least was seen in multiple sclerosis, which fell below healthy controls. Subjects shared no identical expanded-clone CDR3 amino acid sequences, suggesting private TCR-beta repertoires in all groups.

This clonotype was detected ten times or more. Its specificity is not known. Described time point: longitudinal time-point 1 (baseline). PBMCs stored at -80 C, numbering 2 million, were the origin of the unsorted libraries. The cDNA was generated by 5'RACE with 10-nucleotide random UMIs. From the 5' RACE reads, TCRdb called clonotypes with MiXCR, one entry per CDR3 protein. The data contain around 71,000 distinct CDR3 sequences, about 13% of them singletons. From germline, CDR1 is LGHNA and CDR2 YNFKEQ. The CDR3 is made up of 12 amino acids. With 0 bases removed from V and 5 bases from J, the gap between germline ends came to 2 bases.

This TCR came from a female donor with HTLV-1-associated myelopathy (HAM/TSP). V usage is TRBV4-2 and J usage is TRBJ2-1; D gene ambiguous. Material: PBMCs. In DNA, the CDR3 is TGTGCCAGCAGCCAAGATCACAATGAGCAGTTCTTC. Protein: CASSQDHNEQFF.